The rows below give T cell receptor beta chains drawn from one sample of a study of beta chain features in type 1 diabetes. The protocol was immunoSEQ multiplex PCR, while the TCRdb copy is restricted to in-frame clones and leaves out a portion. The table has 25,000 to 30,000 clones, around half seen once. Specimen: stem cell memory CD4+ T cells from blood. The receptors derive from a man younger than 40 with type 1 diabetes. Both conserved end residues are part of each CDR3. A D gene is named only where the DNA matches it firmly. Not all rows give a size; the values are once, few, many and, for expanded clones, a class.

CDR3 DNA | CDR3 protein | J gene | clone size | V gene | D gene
TGTGCCAGCAGCCCTGACAGGGGGGAAAATGAGCAGTTCTTC | CASSPDRGENEQFF | TRBJ2-1 | NA | TRBV5-4 | TRBD1
TGTGCCAGCAGTGTCGGGACAGGGGCCTTAATGGGCTCCTACAATGAGCAGTTCTTC | CASSVGTGALMGSYNEQFF | TRBJ2-1 | NA | TRBV2 | TRBD1
TGCAGTGCTACACCGACAACGGAGCAGTTCTTC | CSATPTTEQFF | TRBJ2-1 | few | TRBV20-1 | NA
TGTGCCAGCAGCCCTCGAGGGGGATCTGGGGCCAACGTCCTGACTTTC | CASSPRGGSGANVLTF | TRBJ2-6 | NA | TRBV11-2 | NA
TGTGCTAGTGCGCCTGGGACTAGCGGGAGTGGGACAGATACGCAGTATTTT | CASAPGTSGSGTDTQYF | TRBJ2-3 | NA | TRBV12-5 | TRBD2
TGTGCCAGCAGCTTAATCGGTTCGATTTCCTACGAGCAGTACTTC | CASSLIGSISYEQYF | TRBJ2-7 | NA | TRBV7-2 | NA
TGTGCCAGCAGTGTCGGACAGGGGGCGGGAGATACGCAGTATTTT | CASSVGQGAGDTQYF | TRBJ2-3 | NA | TRBV27 | TRBD1
TGTGCCAGCAGCTGGGGACAGCCTAATGAAAAACTGTTTTTT | CASSWGQPNEKLFF | TRBJ1-4 | NA | TRBV5-4 | TRBD1
TGTGCCAGCAGCTTAGCCCAGGCGAGGGCCGTGTACAATGAGCAGTTCTTC | CASSLAQARAVYNEQFF | TRBJ2-1 | NA | TRBV7-9 | NA
TGTGCCAGCAGCCCTGGGACAGGGAACTACGAGCAGTACTTC | CASSPGTGNYEQYF | TRBJ2-7 | few | TRBV5-6 | TRBD1
TGTGCCAGCAGCTTAGCGGCAGTGAACACTGAAGCTTTCTTT | CASSLAAVNTEAFF | TRBJ1-1 | NA | TRBV7-9 | NA
TGTGCCATCAGTGGGCCTGGGGCCGAGACCCAGTACTTC | CAISGPGAETQYF | TRBJ2-5 | NA | TRBV10-3 | NA
TGCAGCGCTACGCCCGGACAGTCGGGTCTTCTGGGCACTGAAGCTTTCTTT | CSATPGQSGLLGTEAFF | TRBJ1-1 | once | TRBV29-1 | NA
TGTGCCAGCAGTGAGGGACAGGGGAGTAACACCGGGGAGCTGTTTTTT | CASSEGQGSNTGELFF | TRBJ2-2 | NA | TRBV25-1 | TRBD1
TGTGCCAGCTCGGCAGACAATGAGCAGTTCTTC | CASSADNEQFF | TRBJ2-1 | few | TRBV18 | NA
TGTGCCTGGAGTGGCCAGGCCGGGGAGCTGTTTTTT | CAWSGQAGELFF | TRBJ2-2 | NA | TRBV30 | NA
TGTGCCTGGAGTGGGGCGGGAGTCCTCCACGAGCAGTACTTC | CAWSGAGVLHEQYF | TRBJ2-7 | NA | TRBV30 | TRBD2
TGTGCCAGCAGCCAAGATTCCCAGGGGGCTGGGGCCAACGTCCTGACTTTC | CASSQDSQGAGANVLTF | TRBJ2-6 | NA | TRBV4-2 | TRBD1
TGTGCCAGCTCACCGACCCAGCGGGAGGAGACCCAGTACTTC | CASSPTQREETQYF | TRBJ2-5 | NA | TRBV18 | TRBD2
TGTGCCAGCAGCTTTTGGGGGGTTCAAGAGACCCAGTACTTC | CASSFWGVQETQYF | TRBJ2-5 | NA | TRBV11-2 | NA
TGCGCCAGCAGCCTGGGGGCAGGGGTCATAGCTAACTATGGCTACACCTTC | CASSLGAGVIANYGYTF | TRBJ1-2 | NA | TRBV5-1 | NA
TGTGCCAGCAGTCCCCTAGGATCCGGAGCTAACTATGGCTACACCTTC | CASSPLGSGANYGYTF | TRBJ1-2 | NA | TRBV6-6 | NA
TGTGCCAGCAGCGTGGGACCAACAGGGCATCAGCCCCAGCATTTT | CASSVGPTGHQPQHF | TRBJ1-5 | NA | TRBV9 | NA
TGTGCCAGCAGTTTACAGGGTCCGAACACCGGGGAGCTGTTTTTT | CASSLQGPNTGELFF | TRBJ2-2 | NA | TRBV11-2 | NA
TGTGCCAGTAGTGGGGCCCGGCCCACCCAGTACTTC | CASSGARPTQYF | TRBJ2-5 | NA | TRBV19 | NA
TGTGCCAGCAGTGATATCCGGGGGAACAACAATGAGCAGTTCTTC | CASSDIRGNNNEQFF | TRBJ2-1 | NA | TRBV25-1 | NA
TGTGCCTGCCGAGGCGTGGTCGGAGAGACCCAGTACTTC | CACRGVVGETQYF | TRBJ2-5 | NA | TRBV30 | NA
TGTGCCAGCTCACCAGGGACAGGGGGGGACGGCTACGAGCAGTACTTC | CASSPGTGGDGYEQYF | TRBJ2-7 | NA | TRBV18 | TRBD1
TGTGCCAGCCGACTAGCGGGAGGGGGGTACGAGCAGTACTTC | CASRLAGGGYEQYF | TRBJ2-7 | NA | TRBV6-5 | TRBD2
TGTGCCAGCAGCGACCCGGGGAATTCACCCCTCCACTTT | CASSDPGNSPLHF | TRBJ1-6 | NA | TRBV2 | NA
TGTGCCAGCAGCTTACCCACAGGTAGATCCGAAGCTTTCTTT | CASSLPTGRSEAFF | TRBJ1-1 | few | TRBV11-2 | NA
TGTGCCAGCAGCCCTCGGGGGGCCACAGATACGCAGTATTTT | CASSPRGATDTQYF | TRBJ2-3 | NA | TRBV9 | NA
TGTGCCAGCAGCTTCTTACAGGGAGGGGAAAAACTGTTTTTT | CASSFLQGGEKLFF | TRBJ1-4 | few | TRBV5-6 | NA
TGCAGCGTTCCAAACCGACTAGCGGGACGCACAGATACGCAGTATTTT | CSVPNRLAGRTDTQYF | TRBJ2-3 | NA | TRBV29-1 | TRBD2
TGTGCCAGCAGCTTAGAGGGACTAGCGTACTACGAGCAGTACTTC | CASSLEGLAYYEQYF | TRBJ2-7 | few | TRBV7-2 | TRBD2
TGTGCCTGGAGTGTTCCAGGGAACTACGAGCAGTACTTC | CAWSVPGNYEQYF | TRBJ2-7 | few | TRBV30 | NA
TGTGCCTGCTCCACAAGGACAGGGCGGTCCTACGAGCAGTACTTC | CACSTRTGRSYEQYF | TRBJ2-7 | NA | TRBV30 | TRBD1
TGCAGCGTTGACGGGGGAGCCAGAGGGACTGAAGCTTTCTTT | CSVDGGARGTEAFF | TRBJ1-1 | NA | TRBV29-1 | NA
TGTGCCAGCAGGGGGGACAGGCCTCAAGGCAAGGAGCAGTTCTTC | CASRGDRPQGKEQFF | TRBJ2-1 | few | TRBV6-1 | TRBD1
TGCGCCAGCAGCACGCAGGGCTCTGGGGCCAACGTCCTGACTTTC | CASSTQGSGANVLTF | TRBJ2-6 | few | TRBV5-1 | NA
TGCAGCGTTGCGGAGGGGGCGTTTGAGCAGTTCTTC | CSVAEGAFEQFF | TRBJ2-1 | NA | TRBV29-1 | NA
TGTGCCATCGCGGCAGGGGGCTTGAACACTGAAGCTTTCTTT | CAIAAGGLNTEAFF | TRBJ1-1 | NA | TRBV7-9 | TRBD1
TGTGCCAGTCTCCTAGCGGGAGACGCAGATACGCAGTATTTT | CASLLAGDADTQYF | TRBJ2-3 | NA | TRBV6-1 | TRBD2
TGCGCCAGCAGCATAGGACTAGCGGAGGATGAGCAGTTCTTC | CASSIGLAEDEQFF | TRBJ2-1 | NA | TRBV5-1 | TRBD2
TGTGCCAGCAGAGAAGGCGGGAGAGTGATCAACAATGAGCAGTTCTTC | CASREGGRVINNEQFF | TRBJ2-1 | NA | TRBV6-1 | TRBD2
TGTGCCAGCAGGCCCCATAGCGGGTCCTCCTACGAGCAGTACTTC | CASRPHSGSSYEQYF | TRBJ2-7 | NA | TRBV28 | TRBD2
TGTGCCAGTGAGCTACAGGGGAACACCGGGGAGCTGTTTTTT | CASELQGNTGELFF | TRBJ2-2 | NA | TRBV19 | NA
TGCAGCGTTGGAGGGGGTAACCAAGAAAAACTGTTTTTT | CSVGGGNQEKLFF | TRBJ1-4 | few | TRBV29-1 | NA
TGCAGCGTTGAATTCCAGGCAGAATTCTATGGCTACACCTTC | CSVEFQAEFYGYTF | TRBJ1-2 | NA | TRBV29-1 | NA
TGTGCCAGCAGAGTCAGGTCTAACTATGGCTACACCTTC | CASRVRSNYGYTF | TRBJ1-2 | NA | TRBV2 | NA
TGCGCCAGCAGCCCGAGCCAGGGGGCCGGCACCGGGGAGCTGTTTTTT | CASSPSQGAGTGELFF | TRBJ2-2 | NA | TRBV4-1 | TRBD1